This entry features one T cell receptor beta chain sequence. The record originates from a study of blood T cells in healthy people across ages. Germline trimming cut 7 bases from V and 4 bases from J; bases unmatched to any gene: 10. The CDR3 totals 15 residues. Germline V lookup: CDR1 MNHEY, CDR2 SVGEGT. The second PCR ran roughly 6 to 11 cycles with a sample-barcoded 5' primer and J-beta primers. TCRdb re-called the 5' RACE reads with MiXCR, one entry per CDR3 protein. The sample records around 650,000 distinct CDR3 sequences, roughly two fifths being singletons. The receptor's source is a man older than 75 in good health. This chain uses TRBV6-2 or TRBV6-3 with TRBJ2-1; 7 positions match TRBD1. Material for sequencing was blood. CDR3 amino acids: CASKGGRLPYNEQFF. The CDR3 nucleotides are TGTGCCAGCAAAGGGGGCCGCCTGCCGTACAATGAGCAGTTCTTC.